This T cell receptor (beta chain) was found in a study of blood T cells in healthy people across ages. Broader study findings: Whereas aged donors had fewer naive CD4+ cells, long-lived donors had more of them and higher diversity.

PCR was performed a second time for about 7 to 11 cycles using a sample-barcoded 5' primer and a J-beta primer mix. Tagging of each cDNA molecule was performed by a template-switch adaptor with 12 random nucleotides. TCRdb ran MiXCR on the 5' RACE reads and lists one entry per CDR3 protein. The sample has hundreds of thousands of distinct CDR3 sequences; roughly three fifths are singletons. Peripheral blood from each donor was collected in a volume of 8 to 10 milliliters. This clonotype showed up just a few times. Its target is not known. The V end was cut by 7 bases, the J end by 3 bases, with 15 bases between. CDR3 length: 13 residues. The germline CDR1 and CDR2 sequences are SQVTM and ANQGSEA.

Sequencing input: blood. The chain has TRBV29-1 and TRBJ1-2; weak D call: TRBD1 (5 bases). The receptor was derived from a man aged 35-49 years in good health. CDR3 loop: CSAIGHKDYGYTF. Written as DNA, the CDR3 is TGCAGCGCCATCGGACATAAGGACTATGGCTACACCTTC. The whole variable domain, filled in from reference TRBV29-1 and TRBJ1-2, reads SAVISQKPSRDICQRGTSLTIQCQVDSQVTMMFWYRQQPGQSLTLIATANQGSEATYESGFVIDKFPISRPNLTFSTLTVSNMSPEDSSIYLCSAIGHKDYGYTFGSGTRLTVV.